These 7 T cell receptor beta chains were all obtained from the same sample, sequenced in a study of PD-1 blockade in classical Hodgkin lymphoma. Following autologous stem cell transplantation, relapse occurred in every patient, and exposure to brentuximab vedotin varied. Sequencing used immunoSEQ multiplex PCR; TCRdb keeps in-frame clones, though not all of them. The table records 72,000 or so clones, more than 85% of them present only once. Source: peripheral blood mononuclear cells (PBMCs), taken at baseline. These receptors originate from a human donor with classical Hodgkin lymphoma.

The chain combines TRBV4-3 with TRBJ2-3; D is perhaps TRBD2 (7 bases). Germline V gene sequence: CDR1 LGHNA, CDR2 YSLEER. Between the trimmed V and J ends, which lost 4 bases and 1 base, there was a span of 12 bases. The CDR3 runs to 15 residues. Written as DNA, the CDR3 is TGCGCCAGCAGCCCGAAGGGGGGGGGCACAGATACGCAGTATTTT. Residues: CASSPKGGGTDTQYF.

The chain has TRBV4-3 and TRBJ1-3; 9 positions match TRBD1. CDR1 and CDR2 (germline): LGHNA, YSLEER. The CDR3 extends over 16 amino acids. V trimming: 0 bases; J trimming: 3 bases; junction bases outside the gene matches: 3. DNA of the CDR3: TGCGCCAGCAGCCAAGACCCGGGACAGGGTGGAAACACCATATATTTT. Translation gives CASSQDPGQGGNTIYF.

Written as DNA, the CDR3 is TGCGCCAGCAGCTTATCCTCCTGGGGAGATCGAACTATACATGGCTACACCTTC. Translation gives CASSLSSWGDRTIHGYTF. This chain connects TRBV5-1 to TRBJ1-2; D gene uncertain. V lost 2 bases and J 6 bases, leaving 26 bases between the germline ends. The CDR3 loop spans 18 amino acids. Germline V lookup: CDR1 SGHRS, CDR2 YFSETQ. Filled out from reference TRBV5-1 and TRBJ1-2, the complete variable domain reads KAGVTQTPRYLIKTRGQQVTLSCSPISGHRSVSWYQQTPGQGLQFLFEYFSETQRNKGNFPGRFSGRQFSNSRSEMNVSTLELGDSALYLCASSLSSWGDRTIHGYTFGSGTRLTVV.

The genes are TRBV6-6 and TRBJ2-1; 9 nucleotides line up with TRBD1. V trimming: 9 bases; J trimming: 5 bases; junction bases outside the gene matches: 5. The CDR3 length is 13 residues. Germline CDR1 is MNHNY and CDR2 is SVGAGI (reference sequence). CDR3 DNA: TGTGCCAGTACCACAGGGGGCCACAATGAGCAGTTCTTC. It is translated as CASTTGGHNEQFF.

This sequence joins TRBV11-2 and TRBJ2-6; D not certain. CDR1 and CDR2 (germline): SGHAT, FQNNGV. This CDR3 comprises 19 residues. V lost 4 bases and J 0 bases, leaving 19 bases between the germline ends. CDR3 nucleotides: TGTGCCAGCAGCTACAATCTTAGGGCGACGGGCTCTGGGGCCAACGTCCTGACTTTC. Amino acids: CASSYNLRATGSGANVLTF.

DNA for the CDR3: TGCGCCAGCAGCCAAGAGCGGGCAGAAACCTACGAGCAGTACTTC. It yields the protein CASSQERAETYEQYF. The chain joins TRBV4-1 to TRBJ2-7; D might be TRBD2 (5 bases). The V and J ends lost 0 bases and 2 bases respectively, with 11 bases between them. Germline V CDR1 and CDR2: MGHRA, YSYEKL. The CDR3 has 15 residues.

V gene TRBV7-9 combines with J gene TRBJ2-3; 11 bases are a match to TRBD2. CDR1 is SEHNR, CDR2 FQNEAQ, per germline (reference sequence). This CDR3 contains 17 residues. The trim removed 5 bases at V and 2 bases at J, leaving 9 bases unmatched. For the CDR3, the DNA is TGTGCCAGCAGCGTCCCCCCTAGCGGGGGGTTCACAGATACGCAGTATTTT. Its protein is CASSVPPSGGFTDTQYF. The variable domain in full, completed from reference TRBV7-9 and TRBJ2-3, reads DTGVSQNPRHKITKRGQNVTFRCDPISEHNRLYWYRQTLGQGPEFLTYFQNEAQLEKSRLLSDRFSAERPKGSFSTLEIQRTEQGDSAMYLCASSVPPSGGFTDTQYFGPGTRLTVL.